A few counts support the clone carrying this T cell receptor beta chain. Antigen unknown. J lost 10 bases, V lost 2 bases, and 13 bases had no gene match. The V gene's germline CDR1 is SGDLS and CDR2 YYNGEE. The CDR3 contains 15 residues. The data originate from a study of regulatory T cells in long-lasting Graves disease. General study points: Persistent cases favored TRBV28, TRBJ1-2 and TRBJ2-5.

Assembly of TCR beta libraries relied on iRepertoire HTBI primers together with Arm-PCR of CDR3 regions. TCRdb used MiXCR to reprocess the multiplex PCR reads, holding one entry per CDR3 protein. The sample holds around 470,000 distinct CDR3 sequences, 14% seen once. Time point denoted: newly diagnosed GD, antithyroid drugs for less than 3 months. The TCR library was made from RNA extracted from PBMCs. The data also belong to a second study, concerning T cells in Graves' hyperthyroidism and ophthalmopathy. Per that paper: The study used the HTBI primer set for a first-round RT-PCR of the TCR CDR3. Ophthalmopathy was identified by the model a median about six months ahead of onset.

The TCR sequence derives from a woman in her fifties or sixties with Graves disease. The chain uses TRBV9 and TRBJ2-7; 9 bases line up with TRBD1. The specimen was peripheral blood mononuclear cells (PBMCs), collected at new diagnosis, from a patient treated with antithyroid drugs. CDR3 in amino acids: CASSVEPGQGQPQYF. DNA of the CDR3: TGTGCCAGCAGCGTTGAACCGGGACAGGGCCAACCTCAGTACTTC.